This T cell receptor beta chain was obtained from a study of CD8+CD57+ T cells in acquired aplastic anemia. Study details: Across the sorted CD4+ and CD8+ cells, DNA amounts averaged roughly 3 ug.

The germline V gene encodes CDR1 SGHVS and CDR2 FNYEAQ. The CDR3 length is 16 residues. V lost 6 bases to trimming and J lost 6 bases; unmatched junction nucleotides: 16. Genomic DNA was employed as the template in profiling TCR beta VDJ and CDR3. Using its own MiXCR run on the reads, TCRdb lists one record per CDR3 protein. Seen here are about 160,000 distinct CDR3 sequences, 35% to 55% observed once, and the top ten hold 0.8% to 1.1%. The clonotype was recovered from a human donor in good health. The rearrangement uses TRBV7-6 and TRBJ2-7; 8 bases match TRBD2. Sequencing input: sorted CD4+, CD8+, or CD8+CD57+ T cells (not recorded which) from PBMCs. The CDR3 DNA follows: TGTGCCAGCAGTCTTACTCTTAATAGCGGGGATATCGAGCAGTACTTC. This encodes CASSLTLNSGDIEQYF.